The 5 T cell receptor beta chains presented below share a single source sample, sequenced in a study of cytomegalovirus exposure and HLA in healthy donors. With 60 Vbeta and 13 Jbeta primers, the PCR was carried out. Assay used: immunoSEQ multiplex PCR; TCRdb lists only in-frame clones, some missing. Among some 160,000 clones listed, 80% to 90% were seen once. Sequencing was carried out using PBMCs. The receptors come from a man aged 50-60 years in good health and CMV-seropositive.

The CDR3 region has the DNA TGTGCCTGGAGCCGGAGGGGCGGAAGCACAGATACGCAGTATTTT. It translates to CAWSRRGGSTDTQYF. This chain uses TRBV30 with TRBJ2-3; D possibly corresponds to TRBD2 (6 bases). Per the germline V gene, CDR1 is GTSNPN and CDR2 is SVGIG (reference sequence). Trimming pared 3 bases from V and 0 bases from J, leaving 13 bases between. CDR3 length: 15 amino acids.

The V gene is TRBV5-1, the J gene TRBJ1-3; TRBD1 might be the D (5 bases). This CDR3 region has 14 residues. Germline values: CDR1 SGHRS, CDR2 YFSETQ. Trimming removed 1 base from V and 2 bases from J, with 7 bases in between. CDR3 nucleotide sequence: TGCGCCAGCAGCTTGACAGGACCTGGAAACACCATATATTTT. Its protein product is CASSLTGPGNTIYF.

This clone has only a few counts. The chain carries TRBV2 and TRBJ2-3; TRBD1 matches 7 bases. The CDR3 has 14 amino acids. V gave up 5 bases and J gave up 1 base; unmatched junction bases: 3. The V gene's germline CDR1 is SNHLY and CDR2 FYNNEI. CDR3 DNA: TGTGCCAGCAGTTCCACAGGGGGCACAGATACGCAGTATTTT. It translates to CASSSTGGTDTQYF.

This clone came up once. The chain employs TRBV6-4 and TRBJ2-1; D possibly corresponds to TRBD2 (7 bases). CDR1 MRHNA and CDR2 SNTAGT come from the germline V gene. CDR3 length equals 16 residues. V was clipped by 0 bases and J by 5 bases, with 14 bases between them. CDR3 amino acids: CASSDSGGPLDNEQFF. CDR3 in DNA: TGTGCCAGCAGTGACTCCGGGGGGCCCCTCGACAATGAGCAGTTCTTC.

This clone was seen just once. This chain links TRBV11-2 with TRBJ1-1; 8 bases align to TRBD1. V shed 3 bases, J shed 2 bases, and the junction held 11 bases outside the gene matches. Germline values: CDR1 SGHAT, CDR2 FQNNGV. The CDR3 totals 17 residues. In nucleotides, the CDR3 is TGTGCCAGCAGCTTCCTCCCGCGGACAGGGCCAAACACTGAAGCTTTCTTT. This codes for CASSFLPRTGPNTEAFF.